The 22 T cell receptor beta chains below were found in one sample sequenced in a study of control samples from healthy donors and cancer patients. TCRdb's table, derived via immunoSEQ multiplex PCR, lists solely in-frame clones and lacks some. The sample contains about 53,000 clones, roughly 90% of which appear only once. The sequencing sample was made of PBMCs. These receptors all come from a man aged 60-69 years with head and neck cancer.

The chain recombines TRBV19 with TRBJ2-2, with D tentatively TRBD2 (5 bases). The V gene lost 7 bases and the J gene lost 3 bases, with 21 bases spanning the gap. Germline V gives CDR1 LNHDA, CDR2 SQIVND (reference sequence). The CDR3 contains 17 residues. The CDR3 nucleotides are TGTGCCAGTAATGCCCCGGAAGGAGGATTACACACCGGGGAGCTGTTTTTT. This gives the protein CASNAPEGGLHTGELFF.

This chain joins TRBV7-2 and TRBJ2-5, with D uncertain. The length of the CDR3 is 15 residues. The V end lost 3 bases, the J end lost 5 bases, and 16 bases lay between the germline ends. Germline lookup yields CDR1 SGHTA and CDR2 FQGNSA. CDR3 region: CASSLDRATAETQYF. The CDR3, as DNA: TGTGCCAGCAGCTTGGACCGGGCCACCGCGGAGACCCAGTACTTC.

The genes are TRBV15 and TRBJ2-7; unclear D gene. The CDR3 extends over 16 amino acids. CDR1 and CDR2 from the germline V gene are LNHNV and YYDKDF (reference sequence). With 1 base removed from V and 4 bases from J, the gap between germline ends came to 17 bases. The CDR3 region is CATSRVPSSSQYEQYF. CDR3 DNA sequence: TGTGCCACCAGCAGAGTCCCATCGTCTAGTCAATACGAGCAGTACTTC.

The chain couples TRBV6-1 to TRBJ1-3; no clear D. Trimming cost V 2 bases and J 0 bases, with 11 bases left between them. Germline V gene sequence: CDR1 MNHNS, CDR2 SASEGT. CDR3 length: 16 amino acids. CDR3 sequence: CASSEIPGHSGNTIYF. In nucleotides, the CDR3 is TGTGCCAGCAGTGAAATACCAGGCCACTCTGGAAACACCATATATTTT.

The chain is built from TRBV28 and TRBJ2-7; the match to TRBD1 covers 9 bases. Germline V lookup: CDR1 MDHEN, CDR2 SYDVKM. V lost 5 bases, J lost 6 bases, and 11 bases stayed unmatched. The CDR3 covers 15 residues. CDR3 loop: CASSPWGQGPPEQYF. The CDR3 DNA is TGTGCCAGCAGTCCCTGGGGACAGGGACCTCCCGAGCAGTACTTC.

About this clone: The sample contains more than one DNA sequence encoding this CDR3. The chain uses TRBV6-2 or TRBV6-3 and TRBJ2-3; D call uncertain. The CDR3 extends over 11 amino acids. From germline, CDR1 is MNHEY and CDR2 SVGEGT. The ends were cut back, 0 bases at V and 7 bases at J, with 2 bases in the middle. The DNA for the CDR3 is TGTGCCAGCAGTTACTCTTATACGCAGTATTTT. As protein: CASSYSYTQYF.

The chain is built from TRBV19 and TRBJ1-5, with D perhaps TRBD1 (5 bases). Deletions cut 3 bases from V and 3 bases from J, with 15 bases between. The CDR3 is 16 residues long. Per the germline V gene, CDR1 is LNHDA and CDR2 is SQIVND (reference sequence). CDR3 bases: TGTGCCAGTAGTATTAGGGCAGGGAGTCCCAATCAGCCCCAGCATTTT. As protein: CASSIRAGSPNQPQHF.

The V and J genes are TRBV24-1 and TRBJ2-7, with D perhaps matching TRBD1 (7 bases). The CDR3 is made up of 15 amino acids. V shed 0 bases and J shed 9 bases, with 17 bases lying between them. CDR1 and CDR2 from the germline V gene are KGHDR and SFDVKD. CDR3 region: CATSDLGQGGLRQYF. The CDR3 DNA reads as TGTGCCACCAGTGATTTGGGCCAGGGGGGTCTCCGGCAGTACTTC.

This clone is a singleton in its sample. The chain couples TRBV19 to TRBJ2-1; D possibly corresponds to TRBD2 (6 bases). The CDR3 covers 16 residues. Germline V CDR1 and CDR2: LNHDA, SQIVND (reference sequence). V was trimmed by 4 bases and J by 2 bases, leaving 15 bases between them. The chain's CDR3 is CASSKPPGVAYNEQFF. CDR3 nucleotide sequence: TGTGCCAGTAGTAAACCCCCGGGAGTAGCCTACAATGAGCAGTTCTTC.

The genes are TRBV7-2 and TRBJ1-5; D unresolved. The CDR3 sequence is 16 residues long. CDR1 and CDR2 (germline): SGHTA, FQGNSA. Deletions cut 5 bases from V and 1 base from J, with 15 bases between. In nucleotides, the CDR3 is TGTGCCAGCAGCGGTAGTGCCCAAGGAAGCAATCAGCCCCAGCATTTT. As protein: CASSGSAQGSNQPQHF. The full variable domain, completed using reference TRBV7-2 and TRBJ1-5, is GAGVSQSPSNKVTEKGKDVELRCDPISGHTALYWYRQSLGQGLEFLIYFQGNSAPDKSGLPSDRFSAERTGGSVSTLTIQRTQQEDSAVYLCASSGSAQGSNQPQHFGDGTRLSIL.

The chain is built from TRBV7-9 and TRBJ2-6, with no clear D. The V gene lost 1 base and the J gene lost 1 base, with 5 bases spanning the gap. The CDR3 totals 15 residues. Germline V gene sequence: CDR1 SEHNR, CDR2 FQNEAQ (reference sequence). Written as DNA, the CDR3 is TGTGCCAGCAGCTTAGTGGGGTCTGGGGCCAACGTCCTGACTTTC. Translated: CASSLVGSGANVLTF.

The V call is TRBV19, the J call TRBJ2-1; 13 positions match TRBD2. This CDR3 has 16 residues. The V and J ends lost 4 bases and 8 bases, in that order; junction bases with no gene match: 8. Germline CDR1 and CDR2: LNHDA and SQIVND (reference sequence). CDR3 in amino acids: CASSKWTSGGNDEQFF. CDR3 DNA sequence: TGTGCCAGTAGTAAGTGGACTAGCGGGGGCAATGATGAGCAGTTCTTC.

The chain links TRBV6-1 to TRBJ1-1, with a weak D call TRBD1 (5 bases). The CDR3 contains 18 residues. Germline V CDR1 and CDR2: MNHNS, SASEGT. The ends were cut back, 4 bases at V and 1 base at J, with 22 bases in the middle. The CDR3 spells CASSGSGRRRTSNTEAFF. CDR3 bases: TGTGCCAGCAGTGGCTCGGGCAGGCGCAGGACATCGAACACTGAAGCTTTCTTT.

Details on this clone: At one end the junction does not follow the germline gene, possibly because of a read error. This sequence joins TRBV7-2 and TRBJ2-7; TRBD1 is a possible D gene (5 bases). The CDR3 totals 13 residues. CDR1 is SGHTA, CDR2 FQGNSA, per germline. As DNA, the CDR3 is TGTGCCAGCTGCTTGGGCAGGGACTACGAGCAGTACTTC. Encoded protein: CASCLGRDYEQYF.

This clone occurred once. The CDR3 sequence is CASSSIAMNTEAFF. In DNA form, the CDR3 reads TGTGCCAGCAGTTCCATAGCGATGAACACTGAAGCTTTCTTT. The chain joins TRBV6-5 to TRBJ1-1; D is undetermined. Germline loops: CDR1 MNHEY, CDR2 SVGAGI. The CDR3 runs to 14 residues. V gave up 4 bases and J gave up 0 bases, with 9 bases separating them.

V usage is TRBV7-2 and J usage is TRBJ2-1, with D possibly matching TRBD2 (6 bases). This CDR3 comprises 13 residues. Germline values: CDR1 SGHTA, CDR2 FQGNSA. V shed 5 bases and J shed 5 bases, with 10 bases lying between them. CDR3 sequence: CASSPGLHNEQFF. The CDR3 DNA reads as TGTGCCAGCAGCCCGGGACTTCACAATGAGCAGTTCTTC.

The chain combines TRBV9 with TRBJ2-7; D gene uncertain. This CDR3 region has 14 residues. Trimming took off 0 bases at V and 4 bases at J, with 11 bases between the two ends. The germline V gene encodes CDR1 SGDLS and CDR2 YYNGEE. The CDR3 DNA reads TGTGCCAGCAGCGTAGGGGCAGACAAATACGAGCAGTACTTC. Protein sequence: CASSVGADKYEQYF. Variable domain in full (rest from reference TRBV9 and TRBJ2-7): DSGVTQTPKHLITATGQRVTLRCSPRSGDLSVYWYQQSLDQGLQFLIQYYNGEERAKGNILERFSAQQFPDLHSELNLSSLELGDSALYFCASSVGADKYEQYFGPGTRLTVT.

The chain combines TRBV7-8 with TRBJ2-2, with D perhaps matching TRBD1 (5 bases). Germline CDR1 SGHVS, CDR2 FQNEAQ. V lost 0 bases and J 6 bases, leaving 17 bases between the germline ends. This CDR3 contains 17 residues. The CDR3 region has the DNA TGTGCCAGCAGCTTAGCGCCTAGGACATACGATTCCGGGGAGCTGTTTTTT. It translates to CASSLAPRTYDSGELFF. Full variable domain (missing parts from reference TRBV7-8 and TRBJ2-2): GAGVSQSPRYKVAKRGQDVALRCDPISGHVSLFWYQQALGQGPEFLTYFQNEAQLDKSGLPSDRFFAERPEGSVSTLKIQRTQQEDSAVYLCASSLAPRTYDSGELFFGEGSRLTVL.

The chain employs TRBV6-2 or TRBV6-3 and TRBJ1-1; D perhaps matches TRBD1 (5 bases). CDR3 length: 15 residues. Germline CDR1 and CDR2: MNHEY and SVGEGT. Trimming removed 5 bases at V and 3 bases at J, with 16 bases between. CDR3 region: CASSLWDRGDTEAFF. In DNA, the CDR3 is TGTGCCAGCAGTCTATGGGACCGCGGTGACACTGAAGCTTTCTTT.

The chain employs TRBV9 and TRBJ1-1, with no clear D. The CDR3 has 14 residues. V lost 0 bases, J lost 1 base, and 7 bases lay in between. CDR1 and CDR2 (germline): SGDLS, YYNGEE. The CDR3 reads CASSVGVKNTEAFF. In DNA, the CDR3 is TGTGCCAGCAGCGTAGGGGTAAAGAACACTGAAGCTTTCTTT.

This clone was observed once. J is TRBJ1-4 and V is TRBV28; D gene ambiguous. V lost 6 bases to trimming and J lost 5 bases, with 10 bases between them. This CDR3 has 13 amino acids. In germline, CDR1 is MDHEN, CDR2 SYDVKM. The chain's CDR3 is CASRRVSNEKLFF. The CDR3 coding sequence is TGTGCCAGCAGAAGGGTATCCAATGAAAAACTGTTTTTT.

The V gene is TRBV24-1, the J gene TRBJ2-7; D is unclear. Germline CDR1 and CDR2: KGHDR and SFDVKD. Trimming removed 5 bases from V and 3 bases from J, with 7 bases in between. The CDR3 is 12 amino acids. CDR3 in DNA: TGTGCCACCAGTGGATATGGCTACGAGCAGTACTTC. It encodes CATSGYGYEQYF.